Listed below are T cell receptor beta chains from one sample, sequenced in a study of blood T cell repertoires in COVID-19. The protocol was immunoSEQ multiplex PCR, while the TCRdb copy is restricted to in-frame clones and leaves out a portion. The data contain about 370,000 clones, 85% to 90% of them seen just once; the ten biggest clones take up approximately 1%. Sequencing input: PBMCs or T cells enriched from blood (not recorded which). These receptor sequences come from a young man who had recovered from COVID-19. Both conserved end residues are part of each CDR3. D genes are given only for firm matches. Size is stated for part of the rows, as once, few or many counts, or as a class when the clone is expanded.

CDR3aa: CASSLGPRGQETQYF
CDR3nt: TGTGCCAGCAGTTTAGGCCCACGGGGACAAGAGACCCAGTACTTC
j_gene: TRBJ2-5
abundance: -
d_gene: -
len: 15
v_gene: TRBV28

CDR3aa: CASSQGQLNTEAFF
CDR3nt: TGTGCCAGCAGCCAGGGACAGTTGAACACTGAAGCTTTCTTT
j_gene: TRBJ1-1
abundance: -
d_gene: TRBD1
len: 14
v_gene: TRBV7-9

CDR3aa: CASSQSLPGWYSGNTIYF
CDR3nt: TGTGCCAGCAGCCAGTCCCTCCCGGGGTGGTACTCTGGAAACACCATATATTTT
j_gene: TRBJ1-3
abundance: -
d_gene: -
len: 18
v_gene: TRBV3-1/TRBV3-2

CDR3aa: CASSLVDSTEQYF
CDR3nt: TGTGCCAGCAGCTTGGTGGACAGTACTGAACAGTACTTC
j_gene: TRBJ2-7
abundance: -
d_gene: -
len: 13
v_gene: TRBV5-6

CDR3aa: CASSQSGQGDYEQYF
CDR3nt: TGCGCCAGCAGCCAATCAGGGCAGGGCGACTACGAGCAGTACTTC
j_gene: TRBJ2-7
abundance: -
d_gene: -
len: 15
v_gene: TRBV4-3

CDR3aa: CASSQAGQPQHF
CDR3nt: TGTGCCAGCAGCCAAGCCGGGCAGCCCCAGCATTTT
j_gene: TRBJ1-5
abundance: -
d_gene: -
len: 12
v_gene: TRBV3-1/TRBV3-2

CDR3aa: CASSVRQQYGYTF
CDR3nt: TGTGCCAGCAGTGTACGACAGCAGTATGGCTACACCTTC
j_gene: TRBJ1-2
abundance: -
d_gene: -
len: 13
v_gene: TRBV2

CDR3aa: CASSPRQGDYGYTF
CDR3nt: TGTGCCAGCAGCCCACGACAGGGCGACTATGGCTACACCTTC
j_gene: TRBJ1-2
abundance: -
d_gene: TRBD1
len: 14
v_gene: TRBV5-4

CDR3aa: CASSLGQGAQETQYF
CDR3nt: TGTGCCAGCAGCTTAGGACAGGGGGCACAAGAGACCCAGTACTTC
j_gene: TRBJ2-5
abundance: -
d_gene: TRBD1
len: 15
v_gene: TRBV11-2

CDR3aa: CASSLRVSGATAVYGYTF
CDR3nt: TGTGCCAGCAGCTTGAGGGTCTCAGGGGCGACCGCCGTCTATGGCTACACCTTC
j_gene: TRBJ1-2
abundance: -
d_gene: -
len: 18
v_gene: TRBV5-6

CDR3aa: CAISEGTGGTNEKLFF
CDR3nt: TGTGCCATCAGTGAGGGAACCGGGGGTACTAATGAAAAACTGTTTTTT
j_gene: TRBJ1-4
abundance: -
d_gene: -
len: 16
v_gene: TRBV10-3

CDR3aa: CARRTGPQGGYTF
CDR3nt: TGTGCCAGAAGGACCGGGCCCCAGGGTGGCTACACCTTC
j_gene: TRBJ1-2
abundance: -
d_gene: -
len: 13
v_gene: TRBV25-1

CDR3aa: CASSPLPGGRYNEQFF
CDR3nt: TGTGCCAGCAGCCCCCTCCCGGGGGGACGTTACAATGAGCAGTTCTTC
j_gene: TRBJ2-1
abundance: -
d_gene: TRBD2
len: 16
v_gene: TRBV28

CDR3aa: CASIWTGLNTEAFF
CDR3nt: TGTGCCAGTATCTGGACAGGGTTAAACACTGAAGCTTTCTTT
j_gene: TRBJ1-1
abundance: -
d_gene: TRBD1
len: 14
v_gene: TRBV19

CDR3aa: CSVDTLNSYNEQFF
CDR3nt: TGCAGCGTTGACACACTAAACTCCTACAATGAGCAGTTCTTC
j_gene: TRBJ2-1
abundance: once
d_gene: -
len: 14
v_gene: TRBV29-1

CDR3aa: CASSEVGGGSATDTQYF
CDR3nt: TGTGCCAGCAGTGAAGTCGGAGGGGGCTCTGCCACAGATACGCAGTATTTT
j_gene: TRBJ2-3
abundance: -
d_gene: -
len: 17
v_gene: TRBV6-1

CDR3aa: CASSLPDGTGGFEQYF
CDR3nt: TGCGCCAGCAGCTTACCCGACGGGACAGGGGGCTTCGAGCAGTACTTC
j_gene: TRBJ2-7
abundance: -
d_gene: TRBD1
len: 16
v_gene: TRBV5-1

CDR3aa: CASRSQGVSNQPQHF
CDR3nt: TGTGCCAGCAGGTCACAGGGGGTAAGCAATCAGCCCCAGCATTTT
j_gene: TRBJ1-5
abundance: -
d_gene: TRBD1
len: 15
v_gene: TRBV6-5

CDR3aa: CASSPTGTVSRGELFF
CDR3nt: TGTGCCAGCAGTCCAACCGGGACAGTATCTCGCGGGGAGCTGTTTTTT
j_gene: TRBJ2-2
abundance: -
d_gene: TRBD1
len: 16
v_gene: TRBV27